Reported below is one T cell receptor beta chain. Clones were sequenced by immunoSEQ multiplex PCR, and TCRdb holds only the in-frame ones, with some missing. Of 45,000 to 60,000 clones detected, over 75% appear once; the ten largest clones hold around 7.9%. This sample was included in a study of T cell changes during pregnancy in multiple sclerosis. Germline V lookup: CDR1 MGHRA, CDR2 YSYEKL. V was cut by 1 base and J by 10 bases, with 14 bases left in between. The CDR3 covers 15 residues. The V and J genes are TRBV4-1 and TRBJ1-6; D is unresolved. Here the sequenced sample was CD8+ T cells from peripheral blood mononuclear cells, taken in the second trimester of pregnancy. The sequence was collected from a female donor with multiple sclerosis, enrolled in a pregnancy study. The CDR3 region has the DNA TGCGCCAGCAGCCAAGTTGCCGGAGGTGCCTCACCCCTCCACTTT. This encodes CASSQVAGGASPLHF.